Shown below are 9 T cell receptor beta chains from a single sample sequenced in a study of control samples from healthy donors and cancer patients. Libraries were prepared by immunoSEQ multiplex PCR; TCRdb keeps only in-frame clonotypes and omits some of them. The sample lists about 180,000 clones; roughly 94% were seen once. The sequenced sample consisted of blood. The source is a woman between 18 and 29 years old in good health.

This clone was found a few times. J is TRBJ2-1 and V is TRBV5-1; the D gene is possibly TRBD2 (6 bases). In germline, CDR1 is SGHRS, CDR2 YFSETQ. The length of the CDR3 is 15 residues. The V end lost 0 bases, the J end lost 0 bases, and 7 bases lay between the germline ends. The CDR3 region is CASSLGGNSYNEQFF. The CDR3 DNA reads as TGCGCCAGCAGCTTGGGCGGGAACTCCTACAATGAGCAGTTCTTC.

The chain is built from TRBV4-3 and TRBJ1-2; 10 bases are a match to TRBD1. The CDR3 runs 13 residues. Trimming at V came to 6 bases and at J to 7 bases, leaving 5 bases not matched to a gene. Germline V gene lookup returns CDR1 LGHNA and CDR2 YSLEER. CDR3 nucleotide sequence: TGCGCCAGCAGTGACAGGGGGCTGCGTGGCTACACCTTC. Its protein product is CASSDRGLRGYTF.

The chain is built from TRBV6-5 and TRBJ2-1, with 7 bases fitting TRBD1. This CDR3 has 15 residues. V lost 5 bases and J lost 7; bases outside the gene matches: 11. From germline, CDR1 is MNHEY and CDR2 SVGAGI. Here the CDR3 reads CASSRIGTAVNEQFF. The CDR3 DNA follows: TGTGCCAGCAGTCGAATCGGGACAGCCGTAAATGAGCAGTTCTTC.

The gene calls are TRBV14 and TRBJ2-1; D ambiguous. V gave up 4 bases and J gave up 1 base, with 8 bases separating them. The CDR3 is made up of 14 amino acids. Germline values: CDR1 SGHDN, CDR2 FVKESK. CDR3 protein: CASSLDGSYNEQFF. Written as DNA, the CDR3 is TGTGCCAGCAGCCTCGATGGGTCCTACAATGAGCAGTTCTTC. The full variable domain, completed using reference TRBV14 and TRBJ2-1, is EAGVTQFPSHSVIEKGQTVTLRCDPISGHDNLYWYRRVMGKEIKFLLHFVKESKQDESGMPNNRFLAERTGGTYSTLKVQPAELEDSGVYFCASSLDGSYNEQFFGPGTRLTVL.

The chain combines TRBV21-1 with TRBJ1-5. TRBV21-1 is shown as a pseudogene. This CDR3 contains 17 residues. CDR3 region: CARSRDRRVACNQPQHF. The CDR3 DNA reads as TGTGCCAGGAGCCGGGACCGACGCGTAGCTTGCAATCAGCCCCAGCATTTT.

This sequence joins TRBV5-4 and TRBJ2-1; D is perhaps TRBD2 (5 bases). The germline V gene has CDR1 SGHNT and CDR2 YYREEE (reference sequence). V lost 2 bases to trimming and J lost 7 bases, with 16 bases between them. This CDR3 contains 15 residues. The CDR3 sequence is CASSFESPRRNEQFF. CDR3 sequence (DNA): TGTGCCAGCAGCTTTGAGTCCCCTCGGAGGAATGAGCAGTTCTTC.

The J gene is TRBJ2-5, the V gene TRBV6-2 or TRBV6-3, with 11 bases fitting TRBD2. Trimming at V came to 2 bases and at J to 1 base, leaving 0 bases not matched to a gene. Germline values: CDR1 MNHEY, CDR2 SVGEGT. The CDR3 is 15 amino acids. CDR3 DNA sequence: TGTGCCAGCAGTTACACTAGCGGGGGCCAAGAGACCCAGTACTTC. Its translation: CASSYTSGGQETQYF.

V and J are TRBV4-3 and TRBJ2-6; D uncertain. CDR1 and CDR2 from the germline V gene are LGHNA and YSLEER. The CDR3 loop spans 16 amino acids. The V gene lost 0 bases and the J gene lost 4 bases, with 10 bases spanning the gap. CDR3 nucleotides: TGCGCCAGCAGCCAAGAACTGGCCGCCGGGGCCAACGTCCTGACTTTC. Its translation is CASSQELAAGANVLTF.

This clone was observed once. The chain uses TRBV29-1 and TRBJ1-1, with D tentatively TRBD1 (5 bases). Trimming shortened V by 5 bases and J by 4 bases, and 17 bases separated the two germline ends. The CDR3 covers 14 residues. Germline CDR1 SQVTM, CDR2 ANQGSEA. CDR3 sequence reads: CSVPVGEESTEAFF. Here the CDR3 DNA reads TGCAGCGTTCCCGTGGGGGAGGAGAGCACTGAAGCTTTCTTT.